Here is one T cell receptor beta chain with its context. The length of the CDR3 is 14 residues. Germline CDR1 and CDR2: LGHNA and YNFKEQ. V lost 6 bases to trimming and J lost 8 bases; unmatched junction nucleotides: 5. Clones were read by immunoSEQ multiplex PCR, and TCRdb kept only the in-frame ones, dropping some. The data hold about 70,000 clones, with about 94% observed a single time. The entry originates in a study of T cell changes during pregnancy in multiple sclerosis. V is TRBV4-2 and J is TRBJ2-1, with TRBD2 matching 12 bases. The receptor's source is a female donor with multiple sclerosis, enrolled in a pregnancy study. Sequenced material: peripheral blood, taken in the third trimester of pregnancy. The CDR3 region is CASSRLAGEDEQFF. CDR3 sequence (DNA): TGTGCCAGCAGTCGACTAGCGGGGGAGGATGAGCAGTTCTTC.